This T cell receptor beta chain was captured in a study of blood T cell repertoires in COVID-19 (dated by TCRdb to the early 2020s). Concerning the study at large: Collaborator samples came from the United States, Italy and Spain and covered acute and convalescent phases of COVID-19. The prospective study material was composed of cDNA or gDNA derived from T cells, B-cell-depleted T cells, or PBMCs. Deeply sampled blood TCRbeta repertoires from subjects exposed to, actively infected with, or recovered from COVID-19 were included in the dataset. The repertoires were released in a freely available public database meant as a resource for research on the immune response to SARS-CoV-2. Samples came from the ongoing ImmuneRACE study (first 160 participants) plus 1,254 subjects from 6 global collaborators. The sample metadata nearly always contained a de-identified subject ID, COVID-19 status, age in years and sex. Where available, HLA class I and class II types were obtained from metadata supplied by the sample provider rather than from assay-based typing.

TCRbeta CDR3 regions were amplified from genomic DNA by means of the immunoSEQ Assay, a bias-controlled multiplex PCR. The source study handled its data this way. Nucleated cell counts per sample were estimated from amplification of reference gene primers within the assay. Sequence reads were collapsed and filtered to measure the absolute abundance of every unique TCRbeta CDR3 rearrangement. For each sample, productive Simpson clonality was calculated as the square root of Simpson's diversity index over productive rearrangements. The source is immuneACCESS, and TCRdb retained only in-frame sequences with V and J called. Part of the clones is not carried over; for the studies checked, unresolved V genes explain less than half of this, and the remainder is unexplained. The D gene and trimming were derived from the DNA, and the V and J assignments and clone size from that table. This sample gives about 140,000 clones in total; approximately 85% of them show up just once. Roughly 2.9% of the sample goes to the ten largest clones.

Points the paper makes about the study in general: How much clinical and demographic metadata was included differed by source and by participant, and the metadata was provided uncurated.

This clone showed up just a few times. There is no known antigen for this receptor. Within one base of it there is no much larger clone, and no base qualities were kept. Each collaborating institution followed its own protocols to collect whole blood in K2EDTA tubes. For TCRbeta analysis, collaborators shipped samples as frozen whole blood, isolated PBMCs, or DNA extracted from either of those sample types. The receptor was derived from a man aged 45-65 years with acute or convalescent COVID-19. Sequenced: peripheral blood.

The base sequence is TGTGCCACCAGTGATGGGGGGACAGATCCTAACTATGGCTACACCTTC. It translates to CATSDGGTDPNYGYTF. The chain employs TRBV24-1 and TRBJ1-2, with TRBD1 matching 7 junction bases. V ends up 3 bases short and J 0 bases short, with an unmatched junction base count of 6. CDR1 KGHDR and CDR2 SFDVKD are derived from the germline V gene. The CDR3 runs 16 amino acids, cysteine and phenylalanine included. The kept DNA is CDR3 alone, 48 bases in frame from the first base.